Detailed here is one T cell receptor (beta chain). Its cognate antigen is unknown. The record originates from a study of blood T cells in healthy people across ages. Then a second PCR, running about 7 to 11 cycles, was carried out with a sample-barcoded 5' primer and a J-beta primer mix. TCRdb independently ran MiXCR on the 5' RACE reads; one entry per CDR3 protein. The repertoire holds approximately 900,000 distinct CDR3 sequences, with around 46% as singletons. General study results and limits: CMV infection status of these donors was not known.

Donors each provided 9.5 to 10 milliliters of peripheral blood. The receptor comes from a man younger than 40 in good health. Input material: blood.

CDR3 nucleotide sequence: TGTGCCAGCAGTCGTTGGTCTGCAACTAATGAAAAACTGTTTTTT. Translating gives CASSRWSATNEKLFF. The chain carries TRBV12-3 or TRBV12-4 and TRBJ1-4; D gene uncertain. The CDR3 covers 15 residues. Trimming stripped 5 bases from V and 0 bases from J, with 10 bases between.